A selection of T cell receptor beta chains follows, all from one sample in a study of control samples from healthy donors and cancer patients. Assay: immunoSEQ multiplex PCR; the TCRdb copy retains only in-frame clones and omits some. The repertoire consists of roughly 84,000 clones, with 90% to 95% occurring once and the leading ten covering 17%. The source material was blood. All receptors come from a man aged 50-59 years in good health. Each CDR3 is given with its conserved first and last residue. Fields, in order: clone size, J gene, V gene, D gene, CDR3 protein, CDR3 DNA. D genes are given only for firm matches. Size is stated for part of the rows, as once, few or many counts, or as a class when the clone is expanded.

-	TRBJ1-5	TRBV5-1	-	CASSLGDPNQPQHF	TGCGCCAGCAGCTTGGGGGACCCAAATCAGCCCCAGCATTTT
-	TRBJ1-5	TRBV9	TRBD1	CASSVGTGSGQPQHF	TGTGCCAGCAGCGTCGGGACAGGGTCAGGGCAGCCCCAGCATTTT
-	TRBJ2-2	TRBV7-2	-	CASSQGIGAGELFF	TGTGCCAGCAGCCAAGGGATAGGGGCCGGGGAGCTGTTTTTT
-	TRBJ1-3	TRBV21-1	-	CASSKDRTSSGNTIYF	TGTGCCAGCAGCAAGGACAGGACGAGCTCTGGAAACACCATATATTTT
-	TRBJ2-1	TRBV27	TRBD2	CASGRSTGGNEQFF	TGTGCCAGCGGGAGGTCTACGGGGGGGAATGAGCAGTTCTTC
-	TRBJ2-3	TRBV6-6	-	CASSSFDTQYF	TGTGCCAGCAGTTCGTTCGATACGCAGTATTTT
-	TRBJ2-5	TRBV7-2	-	CASSRTVSETQYF	TGTGCCAGCAGCAGGACAGTCTCAGAGACCCAGTACTTC
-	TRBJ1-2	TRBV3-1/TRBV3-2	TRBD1	CASSQAAGTANYGYTF	TGTGCCAGCAGCCAAGCAGCTGGGACAGCTAACTATGGCTACACCTTC
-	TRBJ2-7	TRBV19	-	CASSIGTGSSYEQYF	TGTGCCAGTAGTATAGGGACCGGTAGCTCCTACGAGCAGTACTTC
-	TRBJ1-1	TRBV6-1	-	CASSEATAFF	TGTGCCAGCAGTGAAGCAACAGCTTTCTTT
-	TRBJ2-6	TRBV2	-	CASSEGHSGANVLTF	TGTGCCAGCAGTGAGGGGCACTCTGGGGCCAACGTCCTGACTTTC
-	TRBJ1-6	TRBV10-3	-	CAISESPDSPLHF	TGTGCCATCAGTGAGTCTCCCGATTCACCCCTCCACTTT
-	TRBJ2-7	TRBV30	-	CAWSVRASEQYF	TGTGCCTGGAGTGTAAGGGCGAGCGAGCAGTACTTC
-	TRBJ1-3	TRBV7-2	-	CASSLLDTIYF	TGTGCCAGCAGCTTACTGGACACCATATATTTT
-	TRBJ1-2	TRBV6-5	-	CASSYSSMGYGYTF	TGTGCCAGCAGTTACTCTTCAATGGGTTATGGCTACACCTTC
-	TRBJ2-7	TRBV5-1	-	CASSLSPTYEQYF	TGCGCCAGCAGCTTGTCCCCTACCTACGAGCAGTACTTC
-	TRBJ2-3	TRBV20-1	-	CSARGTDTQYF	TGCAGTGCTAGAGGGACAGATACGCAGTATTTT
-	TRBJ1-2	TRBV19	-	CASADRTYGYTF	TGTGCCAGTGCCGACCGAACCTATGGCTACACCTTC
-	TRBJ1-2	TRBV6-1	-	CASSDAGGDPYTF	TGTGCCAGCAGTGATGCGGGAGGGGATCCCTACACCTTC
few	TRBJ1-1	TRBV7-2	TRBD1	CASRVGQLPTEAFF	TGTGCCAGCAGAGTGGGACAGTTGCCCACTGAAGCTTTCTTT
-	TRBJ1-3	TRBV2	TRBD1	CASSEVSGGFAGNTIYF	TGTGCCAGCAGTGAAGTGTCAGGGGGGTTTGCTGGAAACACCATATATTTT
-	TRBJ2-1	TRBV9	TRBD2	CASRGLAGDNEQFF	TGTGCCAGCAGGGGACTAGCGGGGGACAATGAGCAGTTCTTC